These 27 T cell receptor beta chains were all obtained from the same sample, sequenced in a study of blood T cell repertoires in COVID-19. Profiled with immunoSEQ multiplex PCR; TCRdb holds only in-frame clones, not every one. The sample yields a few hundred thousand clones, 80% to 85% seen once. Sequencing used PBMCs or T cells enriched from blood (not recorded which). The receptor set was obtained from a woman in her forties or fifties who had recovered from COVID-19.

CDR3: CASSLRGQETQYF. The CDR3 coding sequence is TGTGCCAGCAGCTTGCGGGGACAAGAGACCCAGTACTTC. The chain couples TRBV5-5 to TRBJ2-5, with a weak D call TRBD2 (5 bases). With 1 base removed from V and 2 bases from J, the gap between germline ends came to 6 bases. CDR3 length equals 13 residues. Germline V lookup: CDR1 SGHKS, CDR2 YYEKEE (reference sequence).

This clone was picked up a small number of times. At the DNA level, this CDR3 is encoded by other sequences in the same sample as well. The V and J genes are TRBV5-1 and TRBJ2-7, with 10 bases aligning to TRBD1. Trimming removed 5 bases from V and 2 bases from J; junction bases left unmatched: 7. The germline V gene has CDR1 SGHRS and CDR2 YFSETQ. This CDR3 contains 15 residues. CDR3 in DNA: TGCGCCAGCAGTCTGGGACAGGGGACGACCTACGAGCAGTACTTC. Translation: CASSLGQGTTYEQYF.

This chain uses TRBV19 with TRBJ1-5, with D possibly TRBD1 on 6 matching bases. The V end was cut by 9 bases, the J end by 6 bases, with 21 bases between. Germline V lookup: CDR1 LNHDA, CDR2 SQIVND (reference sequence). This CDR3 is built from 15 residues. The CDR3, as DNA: TGTGCCAGCAGCAGGGCTCAGGGGACAATTCAGCCCCAGCATTTT. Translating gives CASSRAQGTIQPQHF.

DNA of the CDR3: TGTGCCAGCAGCTTACGAGGCTTGCAAGAGACCCAGTACTTC. This encodes CASSLRGLQETQYF. The chain carries TRBV5-4 and TRBJ2-5; D gene unclear. The CDR3 is 14 amino acids. V lost 2 bases to trimming and J lost 2 bases, with 10 bases between them. Germline V gives CDR1 SGHNT, CDR2 YYREEE (reference sequence). The full variable domain, its missing parts supplied by reference TRBV5-4 and TRBJ2-5, is ETGVTQSPTHLIKTRGQQVTLRCSSQSGHNTVSWYQQALGQGPQFIFQYYREEENGRGNFPPRFSGLQFPNYSSELNVNALELDDSALYLCASSLRGLQETQYFGPGTRLLVL.

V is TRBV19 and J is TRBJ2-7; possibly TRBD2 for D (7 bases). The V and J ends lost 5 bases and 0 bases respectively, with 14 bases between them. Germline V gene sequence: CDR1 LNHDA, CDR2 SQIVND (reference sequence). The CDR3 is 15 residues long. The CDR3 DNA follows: TGTGCCAGTAGTGGGGGGGGCTCGGGCTCCTACGAGCAGTACTTC. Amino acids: CASSGGGSGSYEQYF.

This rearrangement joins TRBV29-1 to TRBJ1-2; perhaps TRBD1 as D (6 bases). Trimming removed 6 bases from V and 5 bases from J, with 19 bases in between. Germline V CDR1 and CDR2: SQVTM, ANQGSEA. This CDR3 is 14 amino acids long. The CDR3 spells CSVPGGGRGYGYTF. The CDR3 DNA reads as TGCAGCGTCCCCGGGGGGGGGCGCGGGTATGGCTACACCTTC.

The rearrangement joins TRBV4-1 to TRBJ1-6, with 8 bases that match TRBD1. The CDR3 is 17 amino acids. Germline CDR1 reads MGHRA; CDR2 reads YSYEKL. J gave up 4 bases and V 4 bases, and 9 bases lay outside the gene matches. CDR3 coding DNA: TGCGCCAGCAGCCCCCCGCCGGACAGGGAGTATAATTCACCCCTCCACTTT. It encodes CASSPPPDREYNSPLHF.

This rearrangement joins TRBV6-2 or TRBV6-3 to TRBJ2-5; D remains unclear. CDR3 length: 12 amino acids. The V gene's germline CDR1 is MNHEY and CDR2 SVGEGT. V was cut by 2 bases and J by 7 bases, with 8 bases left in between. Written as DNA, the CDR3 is TGTGCCAGCAGTTACCCCTATGGGACCCAGTACTTC. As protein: CASSYPYGTQYF.

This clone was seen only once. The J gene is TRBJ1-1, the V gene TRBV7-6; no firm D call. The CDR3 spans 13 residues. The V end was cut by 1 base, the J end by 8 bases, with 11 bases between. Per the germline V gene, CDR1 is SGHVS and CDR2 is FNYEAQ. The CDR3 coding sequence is TGTGCCAGCAGCTTAGGACAATCGGAAGAAGCTTTCTTT. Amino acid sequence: CASSLGQSEEAFF.

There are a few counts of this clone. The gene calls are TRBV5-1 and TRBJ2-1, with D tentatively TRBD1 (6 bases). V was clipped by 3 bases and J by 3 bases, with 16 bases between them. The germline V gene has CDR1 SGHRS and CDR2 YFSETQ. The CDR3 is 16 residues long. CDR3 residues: CASSSSRGFLYNEQFF. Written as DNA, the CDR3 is TGCGCCAGCAGCTCCTCCAGGGGCTTCCTCTACAATGAGCAGTTCTTC.

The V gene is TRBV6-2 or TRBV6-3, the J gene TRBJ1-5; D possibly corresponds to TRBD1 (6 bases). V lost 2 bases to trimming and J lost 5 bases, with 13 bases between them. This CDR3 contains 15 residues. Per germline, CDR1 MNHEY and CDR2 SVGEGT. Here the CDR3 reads CASSYTSGGYQPQHF. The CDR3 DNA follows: TGTGCCAGCAGTTACACCTCGGGGGGCTATCAGCCCCAGCATTTT.

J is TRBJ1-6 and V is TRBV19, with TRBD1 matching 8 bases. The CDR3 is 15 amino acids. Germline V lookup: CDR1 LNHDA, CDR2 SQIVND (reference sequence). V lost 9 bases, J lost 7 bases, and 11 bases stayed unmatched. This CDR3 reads CASSETGGGNSPLHF. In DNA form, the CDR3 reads TGTGCCAGCTCCGAAACAGGGGGAGGAAATTCACCCCTCCACTTT.

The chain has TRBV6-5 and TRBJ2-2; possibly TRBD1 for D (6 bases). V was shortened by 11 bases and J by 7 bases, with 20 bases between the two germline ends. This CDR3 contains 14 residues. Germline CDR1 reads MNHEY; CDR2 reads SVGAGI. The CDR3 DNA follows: TGTGCCGGAACAGCGGTACAGGGTATCGGGGAGCTGTTTTTT. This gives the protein CAGTAVQGIGELFF.

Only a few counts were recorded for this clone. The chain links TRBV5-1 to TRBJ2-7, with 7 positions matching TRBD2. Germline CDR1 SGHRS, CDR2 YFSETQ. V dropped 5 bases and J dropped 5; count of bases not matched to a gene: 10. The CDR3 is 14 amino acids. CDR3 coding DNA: TGCGCCAGCAGTTCCGGACTAGATGCGCACGAGCAGTACTTC. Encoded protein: CASSSGLDAHEQYF.

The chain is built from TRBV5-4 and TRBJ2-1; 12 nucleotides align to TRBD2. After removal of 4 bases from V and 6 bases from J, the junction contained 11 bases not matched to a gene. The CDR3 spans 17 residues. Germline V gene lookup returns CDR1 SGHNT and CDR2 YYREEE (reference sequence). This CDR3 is CASSAVPSGRVLNEQFF. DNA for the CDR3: TGTGCCAGCAGCGCAGTACCTAGCGGGAGGGTTCTCAATGAGCAGTTCTTC.

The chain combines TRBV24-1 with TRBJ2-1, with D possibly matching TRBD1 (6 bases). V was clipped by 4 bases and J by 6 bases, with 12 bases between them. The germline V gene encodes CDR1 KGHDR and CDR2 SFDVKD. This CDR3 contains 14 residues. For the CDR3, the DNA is TGTGCCACCAGTGACTCGACAGGCATCAATGAGCAGTTCTTC. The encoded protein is CATSDSTGINEQFF.

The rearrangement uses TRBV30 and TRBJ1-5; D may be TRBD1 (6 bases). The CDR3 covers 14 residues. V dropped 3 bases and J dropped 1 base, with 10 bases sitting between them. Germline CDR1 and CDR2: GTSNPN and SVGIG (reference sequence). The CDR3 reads CAWSRGPSNQPQHF. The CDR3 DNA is TGTGCCTGGAGCAGGGGTCCAAGCAATCAGCCCCAGCATTTT.

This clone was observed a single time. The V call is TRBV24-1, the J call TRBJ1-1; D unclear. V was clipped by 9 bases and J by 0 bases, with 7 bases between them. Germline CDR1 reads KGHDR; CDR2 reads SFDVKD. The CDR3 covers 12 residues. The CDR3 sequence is CATRELNTEAFF. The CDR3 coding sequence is TGTGCCACCCGGGAATTGAACACTGAAGCTTTCTTT.

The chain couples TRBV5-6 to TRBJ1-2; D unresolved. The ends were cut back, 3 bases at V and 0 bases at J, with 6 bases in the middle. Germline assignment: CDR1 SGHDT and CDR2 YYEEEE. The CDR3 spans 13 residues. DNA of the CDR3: TGTGCCAGCAGCTCGGTGGCTAACTATGGCTACACCTTC. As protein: CASSSVANYGYTF.

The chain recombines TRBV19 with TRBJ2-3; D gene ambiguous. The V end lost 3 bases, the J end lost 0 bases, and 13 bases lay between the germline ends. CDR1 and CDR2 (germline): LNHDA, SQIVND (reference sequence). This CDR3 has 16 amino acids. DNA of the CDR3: TGTGCCAGTAGTATTCTTTCTCTATCTAGCACAGATACGCAGTATTTT. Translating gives CASSILSLSSTDTQYF.

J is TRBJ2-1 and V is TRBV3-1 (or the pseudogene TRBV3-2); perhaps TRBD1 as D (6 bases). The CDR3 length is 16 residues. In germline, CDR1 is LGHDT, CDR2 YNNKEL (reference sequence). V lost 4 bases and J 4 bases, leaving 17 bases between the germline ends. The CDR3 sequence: CASSPSRDRRYNEQFF. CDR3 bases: TGTGCCAGCAGCCCCTCTCGAGACAGGAGATACAATGAGCAGTTCTTC.

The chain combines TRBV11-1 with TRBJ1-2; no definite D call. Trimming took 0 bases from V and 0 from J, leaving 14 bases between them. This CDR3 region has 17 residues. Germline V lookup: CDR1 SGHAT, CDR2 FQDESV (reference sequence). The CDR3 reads CASSLAASRTSNYGYTF. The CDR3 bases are TGTGCCAGCAGCTTAGCGGCCTCAAGGACTTCTAACTATGGCTACACCTTC.

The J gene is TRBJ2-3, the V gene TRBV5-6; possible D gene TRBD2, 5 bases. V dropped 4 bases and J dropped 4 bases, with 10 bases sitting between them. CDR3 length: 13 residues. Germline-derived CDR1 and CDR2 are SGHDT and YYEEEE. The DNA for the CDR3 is TGTGCCAGCAGCCCGGGAATCGCAGATACGCAGTATTTT. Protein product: CASSPGIADTQYF.

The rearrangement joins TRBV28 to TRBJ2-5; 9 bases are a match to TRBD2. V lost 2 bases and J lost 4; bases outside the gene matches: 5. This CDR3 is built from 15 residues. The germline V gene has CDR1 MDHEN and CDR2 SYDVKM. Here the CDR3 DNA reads TGTGCCAGCAGTTTAGCAGCGGGAGGAGGAGAGACCCAGTACTTC. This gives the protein CASSLAAGGGETQYF.

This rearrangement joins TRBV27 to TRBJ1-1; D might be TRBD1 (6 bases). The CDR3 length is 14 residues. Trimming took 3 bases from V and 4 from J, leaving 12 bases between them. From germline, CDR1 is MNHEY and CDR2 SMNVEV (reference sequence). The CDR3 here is CASSFRVRGTEAFF. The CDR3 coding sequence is TGTGCCAGCAGTTTTAGGGTCAGGGGCACTGAAGCTTTCTTT.

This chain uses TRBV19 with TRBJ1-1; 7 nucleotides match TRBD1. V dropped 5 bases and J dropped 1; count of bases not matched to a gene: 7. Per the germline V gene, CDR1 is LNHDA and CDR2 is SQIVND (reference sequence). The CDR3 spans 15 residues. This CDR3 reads CASSFGQVSNTEAFF. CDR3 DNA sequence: TGTGCCAGTAGTTTCGGACAGGTCTCGAACACTGAAGCTTTCTTT.

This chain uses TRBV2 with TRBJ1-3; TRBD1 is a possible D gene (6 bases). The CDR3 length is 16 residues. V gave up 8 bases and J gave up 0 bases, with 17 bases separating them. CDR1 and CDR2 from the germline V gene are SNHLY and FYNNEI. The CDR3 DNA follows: TGTGCCAGCCGATGGACAGTCGTAAACTCTGGAAACACCATATATTTT. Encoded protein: CASRWTVVNSGNTIYF.